A selection of T cell receptor beta chains follows, all from one sample in a study of response to subunit inactivated influenza vaccine. Using its own MiXCR run on the RT-PCR reads, TCRdb lists one record per CDR3 protein. The table lists 500,000 to 600,000 distinct CDR3 sequences, 12% of them singletons, with roughly 10% in the top ten. Sequences were derived from PBMCs from blood, sampled on the day of vaccination. All receptors derive from a man aged 50 to 59 who received an inactivated influenza vaccine. Both conserved end residues are part of each CDR3. The D gene is left open where the match is weak. Not every row has a clone size; where given, it reads once, few, many or a size class.

D gene: NA
V gene: TRBV2
J gene: TRBJ2-5
clone size: many
CDR3 protein: CASTPEGEETQYF
CDR3 DNA: TGTGCCAGCACTCCGGAAGGGGAAGAGACCCAGTACTTC

D gene: TRBD1
V gene: TRBV27
J gene: TRBJ2-2
clone size: NA
CDR3 protein: CASSLGRGSGELFF
CDR3 DNA: TGTGCCAGCAGTTTGGGCAGGGGGTCCGGGGAGCTGTTTTTT

D gene: NA
V gene: TRBV6-2/TRBV6-3
J gene: TRBJ2-7
clone size: NA
CDR3 protein: CASSPYGASYEQYF
CDR3 DNA: TGTGCCAGCAGCCCCTACGGAGCCTCCTACGAGCAGTACTTC

D gene: TRBD2
V gene: TRBV6-1
J gene: TRBJ2-7
clone size: few
CDR3 protein: CASRETSGYEQYF
CDR3 DNA: TGTGCCAGCAGGGAGACTAGCGGCTACGAGCAGTACTTC

D gene: TRBD1
V gene: TRBV29-1
J gene: TRBJ1-5
clone size: few
CDR3 protein: CSVDSGTGNNQPQHF
CDR3 DNA: TGCAGCGTAGACTCCGGGACAGGCAACAATCAGCCCCAGCATTTT

D gene: NA
V gene: TRBV4-3
J gene: TRBJ2-5
clone size: NA
CDR3 protein: CASSQDAGRRGETQYF
CDR3 DNA: TGCGCCAGCAGCCAAGACGCGGGACGGCGGGGAGAGACCCAGTACTTC

D gene: NA
V gene: TRBV2
J gene: TRBJ2-2
clone size: many
CDR3 protein: CASSLVSTNTGELFF
CDR3 DNA: TGTGCCAGCAGTTTGGTATCAACGAACACCGGGGAGCTGTTTTTT

D gene: TRBD2
V gene: TRBV2
J gene: TRBJ2-3
clone size: few
CDR3 protein: CASKAILAAYTDTQYF
CDR3 DNA: TGTGCCAGCAAAGCAATACTAGCGGCCTACACAGATACGCAGTATTTT

D gene: NA
V gene: TRBV29-1
J gene: TRBJ2-3
clone size: NA
CDR3 protein: CSVVKGGDTQYF
CDR3 DNA: TGCAGCGTCGTAAAGGGGGGAGATACGCAGTATTTT

D gene: TRBD1
V gene: TRBV6-1
J gene: TRBJ2-1
clone size: NA
CDR3 protein: CASSRDRGVNNEQFF
CDR3 DNA: TGTGCCAGCAGTCGCGACAGGGGGGTCAACAATGAGCAGTTCTTC

D gene: NA
V gene: TRBV5-1
J gene: TRBJ2-7
clone size: many
CDR3 protein: CASSPDPSSSYEQYF
CDR3 DNA: TGCGCCAGCAGCCCGGACCCTTCCAGCTCCTACGAGCAGTACTTC

D gene: TRBD1
V gene: TRBV7-9
J gene: TRBJ1-3
clone size: few
CDR3 protein: CASSPVYRGPGNTIYF
CDR3 DNA: TGTGCCAGCAGCCCCGTATACAGGGGGCCTGGAAACACCATATATTTT

D gene: TRBD1
V gene: TRBV4-3
J gene: TRBJ2-7
clone size: NA
CDR3 protein: CASSQGRDSFFEQYF
CDR3 DNA: TGCGCCAGCAGCCAAGGCCGGGACAGTTTTTTCGAGCAGTACTTC

D gene: NA
V gene: TRBV12-3/TRBV12-4
J gene: TRBJ2-7
clone size: NA
CDR3 protein: CASSLRPGWGEQYF
CDR3 DNA: TGTGCCAGCAGTTTAAGGCCCGGTTGGGGCGAGCAGTACTTC

D gene: TRBD2
V gene: TRBV4-3
J gene: TRBJ2-3
clone size: NA
CDR3 protein: CASSQDWTSGVPDTQYF
CDR3 DNA: TGCGCCAGCAGCCAAGATTGGACTAGCGGGGTGCCAGATACGCAGTATTTT

D gene: TRBD1
V gene: TRBV5-1
J gene: TRBJ2-2
clone size: many
CDR3 protein: CASSLMGTGSGELFF
CDR3 DNA: TGCGCCAGCAGCTTGATGGGGACAGGTTCCGGGGAGCTGTTTTTT

D gene: TRBD1
V gene: TRBV29-1
J gene: TRBJ2-3
clone size: many
CDR3 protein: CSVDARTGSGDTQYF
CDR3 DNA: TGCAGCGTTGACGCACGGACAGGGTCGGGAGATACGCAGTATTTT

D gene: TRBD2
V gene: TRBV11-1
J gene: TRBJ2-3
clone size: few
CDR3 protein: CASSSSLLAGEVTDTQYF
CDR3 DNA: TGTGCCAGCAGCTCCTCTCTACTAGCGGGAGAAGTGACAGATACGCAGTATTTT

D gene: TRBD2
V gene: TRBV7-8
J gene: TRBJ2-5
clone size: few
CDR3 protein: CASSLVLPWREAEETQYF
CDR3 DNA: TGTGCCAGCAGCTTAGTTTTGCCTTGGCGGGAGGCAGAAGAGACCCAGTACTTC

D gene: NA
V gene: TRBV2
J gene: TRBJ2-5
clone size: many
CDR3 protein: CASSEVNVGQETQYF
CDR3 DNA: TGTGCCAGCAGTGAAGTCAATGTCGGACAAGAGACCCAGTACTTC

D gene: NA
V gene: TRBV11-2
J gene: TRBJ2-4
clone size: few
CDR3 protein: CASSQPGGGAKNIQYF
CDR3 DNA: TGTGCCAGCAGCCAACCAGGGGGAGGTGCCAAAAACATTCAGTACTTC

D gene: NA
V gene: TRBV28
J gene: TRBJ1-1
clone size: few
CDR3 protein: CASTDGGPNTEAFF
CDR3 DNA: TGTGCCAGCACTGATGGGGGTCCGAACACTGAAGCTTTCTTT

D gene: NA
V gene: TRBV12-5
J gene: TRBJ2-1
clone size: NA
CDR3 protein: CASGTPRDEQFF
CDR3 DNA: TGTGCTAGTGGCACCCCGCGGGATGAGCAGTTCTTC

D gene: NA
V gene: TRBV12-3/TRBV12-4
J gene: TRBJ1-5
clone size: NA
CDR3 protein: CASSLKQVDQPQHF
CDR3 DNA: TGTGCCAGCAGTTTAAAACAGGTTGATCAGCCCCAGCATTTT

D gene: TRBD1
V gene: TRBV5-6
J gene: TRBJ2-7
clone size: few
CDR3 protein: CASSPDSGTGIEQYF
CDR3 DNA: TGTGCCAGCAGCCCCGACTCCGGGACAGGGATCGAGCAGTACTTC

D gene: TRBD2
V gene: TRBV20-1
J gene: TRBJ2-3
clone size: few
CDR3 protein: CSARASGRDTDTQYF
CDR3 DNA: TGCAGTGCTAGGGCTAGCGGGAGGGACACAGATACGCAGTATTTT

D gene: TRBD2
V gene: TRBV28
J gene: TRBJ2-3
clone size: few
CDR3 protein: CASGQSGREGTDTQYF
CDR3 DNA: TGTGCCAGCGGTCAGAGCGGGCGGGAGGGGACAGATACGCAGTATTTT

D gene: TRBD1
V gene: TRBV13
J gene: TRBJ1-2
clone size: NA
CDR3 protein: CASSFSGTGNGYTF
CDR3 DNA: TGTGCCAGCAGCTTTAGTGGGACAGGGAACGGCTACACCTTC

D gene: NA
V gene: TRBV28
J gene: TRBJ2-2
clone size: many
CDR3 protein: CASSYQGFPGELFF
CDR3 DNA: TGTGCCAGCAGTTATCAGGGTTTCCCCGGGGAGCTGTTTTTT

D gene: TRBD1
V gene: TRBV20-1
J gene: TRBJ1-2
clone size: many
CDR3 protein: CSARGPGTGGGYTF
CDR3 DNA: TGCAGTGCTAGGGGCCCCGGGACAGGGGGAGGCTACACCTTC

D gene: NA
V gene: TRBV3-1
J gene: TRBJ2-6
clone size: NA
CDR3 protein: CASSPAPVYRSSGANVLTF
CDR3 DNA: TGTGCCAGCAGCCCCGCTCCGGTCTATCGGAGCTCTGGGGCCAACGTCCTGACTTTC

D gene: NA
V gene: TRBV4-1
J gene: TRBJ2-1
clone size: many
CDR3 protein: CASSRGSGSSSYNEQFF
CDR3 DNA: TGCGCCAGCAGCCGAGGATCCGGGTCCAGCTCCTACAATGAGCAGTTCTTC

D gene: TRBD2
V gene: TRBV19
J gene: TRBJ2-1
clone size: few
CDR3 protein: CASSIDGRAENEQFF
CDR3 DNA: TGTGCCAGTAGTATAGACGGGAGGGCCGAGAATGAGCAGTTCTTC

D gene: NA
V gene: TRBV5-5
J gene: TRBJ1-2
clone size: NA
CDR3 protein: CASSLEAGYYGYTF
CDR3 DNA: TGTGCCAGCAGCTTGGAGGCAGGGTACTATGGCTACACCTTC

D gene: TRBD2
V gene: TRBV30
J gene: TRBJ2-5
clone size: NA
CDR3 protein: CACVAGGPGGETQYF
CDR3 DNA: TGTGCCTGTGTAGCGGGAGGGCCTGGGGGGGAGACCCAGTACTTC

D gene: TRBD1
V gene: TRBV20-1
J gene: TRBJ2-5
clone size: few
CDR3 protein: CSAPDRGLKKTQYF
CDR3 DNA: TGCAGTGCTCCGGACAGGGGTTTGAAAAAGACCCAGTACTTC

D gene: NA
V gene: TRBV11-2
J gene: TRBJ2-7
clone size: few
CDR3 protein: CASSLLRPSTHPSSYEQYF
CDR3 DNA: TGTGCCAGCAGCTTACTGCGGCCATCGACTCACCCCAGCTCCTACGAGCAGTACTTC

D gene: TRBD2
V gene: TRBV5-4
J gene: TRBJ2-2
clone size: few
CDR3 protein: CASSPPRTSPTGELFF
CDR3 DNA: TGTGCCAGCAGCCCCCCCCGGACTAGTCCCACCGGGGAGCTGTTTTTT

D gene: TRBD2
V gene: TRBV5-1
J gene: TRBJ2-7
clone size: NA
CDR3 protein: CASSPTSGVGEQYF
CDR3 DNA: TGCGCCAGCAGCCCTACTAGCGGAGTTGGCGAGCAGTACTTC

D gene: TRBD1
V gene: TRBV9
J gene: TRBJ2-3
clone size: few
CDR3 protein: CASSVGQGADTQYF
CDR3 DNA: TGTGCCAGCAGCGTGGGACAGGGGGCAGATACGCAGTATTTT

D gene: TRBD1
V gene: TRBV14
J gene: TRBJ2-2
clone size: NA
CDR3 protein: CASSLTGAPNTGELFF
CDR3 DNA: TGTGCCAGCAGCCTGACAGGGGCACCGAACACCGGGGAGCTGTTTTTT

D gene: NA
V gene: TRBV10-3
J gene: TRBJ2-3
clone size: few
CDR3 protein: CAISDRAADTQYF
CDR3 DNA: TGTGCCATCAGTGATCGGGCGGCGGATACGCAGTATTTT

D gene: NA
V gene: TRBV5-5
J gene: TRBJ1-3
clone size: NA
CDR3 protein: CASSLTGKDSGNTIYF
CDR3 DNA: TGTGCCAGCAGCTTGACAGGGAAAGACTCTGGAAACACCATATATTTT

D gene: TRBD2
V gene: TRBV4-2
J gene: TRBJ2-7
clone size: few
CDR3 protein: CASSQEGLGYQQYF
CDR3 DNA: TGTGCCAGCAGCCAAGAGGGACTAGGGTACCAGCAGTACTTC

D gene: NA
V gene: TRBV4-1
J gene: TRBJ1-2
clone size: many
CDR3 protein: CASSQVLGREDYGYTF
CDR3 DNA: TGCGCCAGCAGCCAAGTCCTAGGCAGGGAGGACTATGGCTACACCTTC

D gene: NA
V gene: TRBV12-3/TRBV12-4
J gene: TRBJ2-3
clone size: many
CDR3 protein: CASRLAPSGTDTQYF
CDR3 DNA: TGTGCCAGCAGACTCGCGCCTAGCGGCACAGATACGCAGTATTTT

D gene: TRBD1
V gene: TRBV20-1
J gene: TRBJ2-2
clone size: NA
CDR3 protein: CSASRGQGVGTGELFF
CDR3 DNA: TGCAGTGCTAGCCGGGGACAGGGAGTGGGCACCGGGGAGCTGTTTTTT

D gene: NA
V gene: TRBV10-3
J gene: TRBJ2-2
clone size: NA
CDR3 protein: CAIRGTENTGELFF
CDR3 DNA: TGTGCCATCAGAGGGACGGAAAACACCGGGGAGCTGTTTTTT

D gene: TRBD1
V gene: TRBV20-1
J gene: TRBJ2-7
clone size: few
CDR3 protein: CSARDEGTGVEQYF
CDR3 DNA: TGCAGTGCTAGAGATGAAGGGACAGGCGTCGAGCAGTACTTC

D gene: NA
V gene: TRBV24-1
J gene: TRBJ2-1
clone size: many
CDR3 protein: CATSGAGTYNEQFF
CDR3 DNA: TGTGCCACCAGTGGGGCAGGGACCTACAATGAGCAGTTCTTC

D gene: NA
V gene: TRBV4-3
J gene: TRBJ2-7
clone size: NA
CDR3 protein: CASSTFRSDTGKGYEQYF
CDR3 DNA: TGCGCCAGCAGCACATTTCGTTCGGACACGGGAAAGGGGTACGAGCAGTACTTC

D gene: NA
V gene: TRBV12-3/TRBV12-4
J gene: TRBJ2-1
clone size: few
CDR3 protein: CASSYDLYNEQFF
CDR3 DNA: TGTGCCAGCAGTTACGACCTCTACAATGAGCAGTTCTTC

D gene: TRBD1
V gene: TRBV5-1
J gene: TRBJ1-2
clone size: few
CDR3 protein: CASSLETGLSYYGYTF
CDR3 DNA: TGCGCCAGCAGCTTGGAGACAGGGCTAAGTTACTATGGCTACACCTTC

D gene: TRBD2
V gene: TRBV7-9
J gene: TRBJ2-3
clone size: many
CDR3 protein: CASSLDGGRTDTQYF
CDR3 DNA: TGTGCCAGCAGCTTAGATGGCGGGAGGACAGATACGCAGTATTTT

D gene: NA
V gene: TRBV7-9
J gene: TRBJ2-5
clone size: NA
CDR3 protein: CASSFVGPQETQYF
CDR3 DNA: TGTGCCAGCAGCTTTGTGGGACCACAAGAGACCCAGTACTTC

D gene: NA
V gene: TRBV20-1
J gene: TRBJ2-3
clone size: many
CDR3 protein: CSARDGAGSTDTQYF
CDR3 DNA: TGCAGTGCTAGAGATGGGGCGGGGAGCACAGATACGCAGTATTTT

D gene: NA
V gene: TRBV9
J gene: TRBJ1-2
clone size: few
CDR3 protein: CASSVGGGTPINDGYTF
CDR3 DNA: TGTGCCAGCAGCGTAGGGGGAGGAACACCAATTAATGACGGCTACACCTTC